These 9 T cell receptor beta chains were all obtained from the same sample, sequenced in a study of shared clonotypes between healthy human individuals. Libraries were prepared by immunoSEQ multiplex PCR; TCRdb keeps only in-frame clonotypes and omits some of them. This table has fewer than 1.4 million clones, approximately 78% appearing once. Input material: memory CD4+ T cells from PBMCs. Subset described: CD45RA-negative fraction. The source of these receptors is a man between 18 and 29 years old in good health. Some clones in this sample may be carry-over from other donors' samples.

A word on this clone: This may stem from a read error, because a much larger clone lies one nucleotide away. This sample also contains other DNA sequences that code for the same CDR3. The CDR3 region is CASSLVTEEAFF. The CDR3 DNA follows: TGTGCCAGCAGCCTAGTCACGGAAGAAGCTTTCTTT. V gene TRBV7-9 combines with J gene TRBJ1-1; D is undetermined. The CDR3 sequence is 12 residues long. Trimming took off 5 bases at V and 8 bases at J, with 12 bases between the two ends. Germline loops: CDR1 SEHNR, CDR2 FQNEAQ (reference sequence).

The table lists this clone with many counts. V is TRBV28 and J is TRBJ1-5, with D unresolved. Per germline, CDR1 MDHEN and CDR2 SYDVKM. CDR3 length: 14 residues. Trimming took 8 bases from V and 0 from J, leaving 11 bases between them. As DNA, the CDR3 is TGTGCCAGCCGCTACAGCGATAGCAATCAGCCCCAGCATTTT. This translates into CASRYSDSNQPQHF.

The chain uses TRBV19 and TRBJ1-5, with a weak D call TRBD1 (5 bases). The length of the CDR3 is 15 residues. Looked up from germline, CDR1 is LNHDA and CDR2 is SQIVND (reference sequence). V lost 4 bases and J 8 bases, leaving 18 bases between the germline ends. DNA for the CDR3: TGTGCCAGTAGTACCCCGGGAGGGGAAGAGAAGCCCCAGCATTTT. This translates into CASSTPGGEEKPQHF.

V usage is TRBV5-1 and J usage is TRBJ2-3, with TRBD2 as a possible D gene (6 bases). V gave up 4 bases and J gave up 6 bases, with 21 bases separating them. The length of the CDR3 is 16 residues. Germline assignment: CDR1 SGHRS and CDR2 YFSETQ. CDR3 residues: CASSRFGPGSQDTQYF. In DNA, the CDR3 is TGCGCCAGCAGCCGTTTCGGCCCCGGGAGCCAGGATACGCAGTATTTT. Full variable domain (rest looked up from reference TRBV5-1 and TRBJ2-3): KAGVTQTPRYLIKTRGQQVTLSCSPISGHRSVSWYQQTPGQGLQFLFEYFSETQRNKGNFPGRFSGRQFSNSRSEMNVSTLELGDSALYLCASSRFGPGSQDTQYFGPGTRLTVL.

The chain has TRBV15 and TRBJ1-5; D might be TRBD1 (6 bases). The germline gives CDR1 LNHNV, CDR2 YYDKDF (reference sequence). The V gene lost 4 bases and the J gene lost 7 bases, with 20 bases spanning the gap. There are 16 residues in the CDR3. CDR3 loop: CATSNRRTGISQPQHF. The CDR3 nucleotides read TGTGCCACCAGCAACCGGAGAACAGGGATAAGCCAGCCCCAGCATTTT.

About this clone: The likely explanation is a read error, given a far larger clone one base away. The chain employs TRBV11-1 and TRBJ2-5; D is perhaps TRBD1 (6 bases). V lost 5 bases, J lost 3 bases, and 10 bases lay in between. The CDR3 consists of 13 residues. The germline V gene has CDR1 SGHAT and CDR2 FQDESV (reference sequence). CDR3 in amino acids: CASSQGGEETQYF. In DNA form, the CDR3 reads TGTGCCAGCAGCCAAGGGGGAGAAGAGACCCAGTACTTC.

The V gene is TRBV7-6, the J gene TRBJ2-7; D is unresolved. CDR3 length: 16 amino acids. With 3 bases removed from V and 2 bases from J, the gap between germline ends came to 17 bases. Germline V CDR1 and CDR2: SGHVS, FNYEAQ. The CDR3 reads CASSLGPPRVTYEQYF. CDR3 in DNA: TGTGCCAGCAGCTTGGGCCCTCCTAGAGTGACCTACGAGCAGTACTTC.

This rearrangement joins TRBV11-3 to TRBJ1-5; 7 bases align to TRBD1. The CDR3 totals 18 residues. Germline V gene lookup returns CDR1 SGHNT and CDR2 YENEEA. V trimming: 2 bases; J trimming: 7 bases; junction bases outside the gene matches: 17. CDR3 DNA: TGTGCCAGCAGCTTAAGGTTCGACAGGGATGGGCCAGGGCAGCCCCAGCATTTT. It is translated as CASSLRFDRDGPGQPQHF.

The CDR3 reads CASRETSTYEQYF. CDR3 bases: TGTGCCAGCAGGGAGACTAGTACCTACGAGCAGTACTTC. The rearrangement uses TRBV25-1 and TRBJ2-7; D is possibly TRBD2 (6 bases). CDR3 length: 13 amino acids. The germline V and J ends were trimmed by 6 bases and 2 bases, with 11 bases remaining between them. Germline assignment: CDR1 MGHDK and CDR2 SYGVNS.